This T cell receptor (beta chain) was sequenced during a study of T-cell memory formation after mild COVID-19. Study as a whole: TCR clusters largely stayed donor specific. General observations from the study: The authors left the SARS-CoV-2 specificity of second-wave clones peaking on day 37 unconfirmed. Cross-reactive memory apparently joined, as some responding clones appeared in pre-infection memory. Clones shrinking from day 15 to 85 showed even CD4/CD8 mixes; later expanders tilted CD4+.

The V end lost 5 bases, the J end lost 3 bases, and 17 bases lay between the germline ends. The CDR3 has 15 amino acids. Germline CDR1 SEHNR, CDR2 FQNEAQ (reference sequence). This clonotype has a handful of counts. Antigen: not known. One entry per CDR3 protein results from TCRdb running MiXCR on the 5' RACE reads. The sample yields under 300,000 distinct CDR3 sequences, approximately 9% seen once. The receptor was derived from a man between 18 and 35 years old who had mild COVID-19 (a few samples of this study predate the infection). Cell type and time point are not known. J is TRBJ2-7 and V is TRBV7-9; TRBD2 is a possible D gene (5 bases). Sequencing input: PBMCs or a T cell subset sorted from them (not recorded which). CDR3 DNA: TGTGCCAGCAGCGGAATTGAACTACTAGGCTACGAGCAGTACTTC. Translation gives CASSGIELLGYEQYF.